This TCR beta chain is drawn from a study of T cells expressing NK-cell markers (dated by TCRdb to the early 2020s). Regarding the complete study: TCR beta-chain repertoires were profiled in sorted CD3+CD56+NKG2C+, CD3+CD56+NKG2C- and CD3+CD56-NKG2C+ T-cell subsets from several donors. Of the eight sequenced donors, seven were found to be HCMV-seropositive and one was found to be HCMV-seronegative. Randomly selected healthy volunteers, three men and five women, were used as the eight sequenced donors. Libraries were sequenced as 2 x 150 bp reads on Illumina HiSeq 2000/2500, MiSeq or NextSeq. Overall study results and their limits: In six donors, the dominant CD3+CD56+NKG2C+ clonotypes were found to rank among the top 10 CD8+ clonotypes and to make up about 1.0-7.5% of CD8+ T cells. It remained unclear whether the expanded NKG2C-expressing T cell clones were specific for HCMV antigens. Those dominant clonotypes were again the most abundant among CD3+CD56-NKG2C+ cells in a handful of donors, at about 28.3-65%.

Points on this clonotype: Its antigen is currently not known.

To determine HCMV serostatus, a commercial ELISA kit was used to detect HCMV-specific IgG in serum. Peripheral blood mononuclear cells were isolated from blood by Ficoll density gradient centrifugation. Instrument used: Illumina HiSeq 2000. TCR beta cDNA libraries were made by 5'RACE template switching that added a universal primer site and unique molecular identifiers. cDNA synthesis was primed from the TCR beta constant segment and was followed by two successive PCR amplification steps. Per the source publication's procedure: MIGEC handled demultiplexing of the reads and grouping by UMI, while MiTCR was used to assemble and quantify clonotypes. To exclude erroneous sequences, any TCR cDNA sequence not supported by at least two reads was discarded. The tcR package was used for downstream repertoire analysis, and clonotypes were matched between fractions using CDR3 nucleotide sequence together with V segment. Antigen specificity was annotated against VDJdb with VDJmatch, allowing one amino acid substitution in CDR3. Once TCRdb had reprocessed the reads, it stored one entry per CDR3 protein sequence and supplied no DNA. The authors' filters were not applied to this entry. The sample's table covers roughly 170,000 distinct CDR3 sequences. About a fifth of the sample goes to the ten largest clones.

Via the germline V gene, CDR1 is MNHNS and CDR2 SASEGT. The CDR3 runs 14 amino acids, cysteine and phenylalanine included. No DNA sequence was recorded. The sequencing input was blood T cells: a sorted CD56 or NKG2C T cell subset, CD4+ or CD8+ T cells, or bulk PBMC T cells (not recorded which). The chain is assembled from TRBV6-1 and TRBJ2-3; TCRdb's D gene call, TRBD2, goes unchecked for lack of DNA. The receptor was derived from a woman between 18 and 75 years old in good health. The CDR3 here reads CASREERSTDTQYF.